This TCR beta chain was captured in a study of siplizumab effects on memory and regulatory T cells. General study findings and limits: Naive T cells were seen as more diverse than memory cells and as major alloresponse contributors.

Produced via immunoSEQ multiplex PCR; TCRdb's table is partial and in-frame only. The sample lists 100,000 or so clones; roughly nine tenths were seen once. V was clipped by 6 bases and J by 6 bases, with 21 bases between them. Germline loops: CDR1 LNHDA, CDR2 SQIVND (reference sequence). The length of the CDR3 is 16 residues. A note on this clone: The antigen is undetermined.

J is TRBJ2-1 and V is TRBV19, with D perhaps matching TRBD2 (6 bases). Sequencing was done on a sample of CD4+ T cells sorted from blood. This TCR was recovered from a human donor in good health. The CDR3 loop is CASRTQVGEARNEQFF. CDR3 sequence (DNA): TGTGCCAGTAGGACTCAGGTCGGGGAGGCTCGCAATGAGCAGTTCTTC.